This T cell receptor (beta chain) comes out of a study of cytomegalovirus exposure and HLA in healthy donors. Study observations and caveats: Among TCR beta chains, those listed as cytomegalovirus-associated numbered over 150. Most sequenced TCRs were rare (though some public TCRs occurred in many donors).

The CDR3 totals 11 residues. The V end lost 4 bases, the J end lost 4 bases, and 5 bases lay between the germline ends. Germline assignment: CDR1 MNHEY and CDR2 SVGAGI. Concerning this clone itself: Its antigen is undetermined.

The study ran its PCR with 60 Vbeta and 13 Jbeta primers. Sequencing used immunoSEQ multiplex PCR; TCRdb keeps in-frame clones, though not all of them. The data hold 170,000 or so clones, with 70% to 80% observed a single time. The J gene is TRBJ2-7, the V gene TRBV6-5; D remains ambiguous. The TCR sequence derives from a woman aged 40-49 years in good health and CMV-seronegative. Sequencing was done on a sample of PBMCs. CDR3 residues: CASSFKYEQYF. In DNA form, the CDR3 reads TGTGCCAGCAGTTTCAAATACGAGCAGTACTTC.